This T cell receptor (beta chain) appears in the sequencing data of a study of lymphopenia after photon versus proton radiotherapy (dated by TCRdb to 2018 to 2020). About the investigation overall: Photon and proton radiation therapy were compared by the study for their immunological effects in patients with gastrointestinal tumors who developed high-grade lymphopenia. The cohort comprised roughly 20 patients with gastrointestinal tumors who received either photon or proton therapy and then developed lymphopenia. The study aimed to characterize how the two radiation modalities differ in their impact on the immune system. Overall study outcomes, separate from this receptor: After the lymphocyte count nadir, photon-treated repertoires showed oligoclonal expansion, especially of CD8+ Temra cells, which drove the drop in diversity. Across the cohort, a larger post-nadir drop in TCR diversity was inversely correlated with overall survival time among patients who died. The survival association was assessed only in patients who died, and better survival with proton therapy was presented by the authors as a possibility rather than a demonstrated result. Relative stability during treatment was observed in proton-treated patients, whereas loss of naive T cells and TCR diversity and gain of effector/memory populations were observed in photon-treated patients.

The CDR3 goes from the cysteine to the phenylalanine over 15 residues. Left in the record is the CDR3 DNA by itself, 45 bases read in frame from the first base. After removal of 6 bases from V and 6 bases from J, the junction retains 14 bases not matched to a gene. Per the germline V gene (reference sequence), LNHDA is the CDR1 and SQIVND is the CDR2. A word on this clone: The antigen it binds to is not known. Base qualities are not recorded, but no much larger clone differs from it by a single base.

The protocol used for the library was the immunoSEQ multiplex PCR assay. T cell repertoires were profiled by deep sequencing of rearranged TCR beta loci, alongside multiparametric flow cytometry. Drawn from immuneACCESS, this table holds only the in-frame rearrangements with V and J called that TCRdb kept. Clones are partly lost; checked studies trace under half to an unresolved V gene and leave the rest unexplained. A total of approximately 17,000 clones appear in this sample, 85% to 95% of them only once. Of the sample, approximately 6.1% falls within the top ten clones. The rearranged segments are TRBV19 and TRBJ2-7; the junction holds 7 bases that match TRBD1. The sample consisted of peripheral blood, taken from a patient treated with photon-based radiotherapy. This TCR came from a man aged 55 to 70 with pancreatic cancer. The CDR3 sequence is CASSPWDSTPREQYF. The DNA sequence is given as TGTGCCAGTAGCCCCTGGGACAGTACCCCTCGCGAGCAGTACTTC.